One and the same sample provided the 26 T cell receptor beta chains below, sequenced in a study of T cells in Graves' hyperthyroidism and ophthalmopathy. Researchers amplified the TCR beta CDR3 regions from RNA transcripts. Researchers ran a first-round RT-PCR on the TCR CDR3 using the HTBI primer set. TCRdb analysed the multiplex PCR reads with MiXCR anew, one entry per CDR3 protein. The data hold about 560,000 distinct CDR3 sequences, with 15% to 18% observed a single time. The sequenced material came from blood. These TCRs come from a woman aged 30 to 39 with Graves' hyperthyroidism.

This clonotype was seen a handful of times. V and J are TRBV6-2 or TRBV6-3 and TRBJ2-3; D unresolved. Germline CDR1 reads MNHEY; CDR2 reads SVGEGT. The V end lost 0 bases, the J end lost 0 bases, and 13 bases lay between the germline ends. This CDR3 comprises 17 residues. CDR3 loop: CASSYSPQVTSTDTQYF. CDR3 DNA: TGTGCCAGCAGTTACTCCCCCCAGGTCACTAGCACAGATACGCAGTATTTT.

This clonotype showed up many times. CDR3 sequence: CAISEWLPGQGTYEQYF. The CDR3, as DNA: TGTGCCATCAGTGAGTGGTTACCGGGACAGGGAACCTACGAGCAGTACTTC. V is TRBV10-3 and J is TRBJ2-7; 9 nucleotides align to TRBD1. The length of the CDR3 is 17 residues. The junction had 9 bases not matched to a gene; V was cut back by 1 base and J by 2 bases. Germline V lookup: CDR1 ENHRY, CDR2 SYGVKD.

This rearrangement joins TRBV20-1 to TRBJ2-7; the D gene is possibly TRBD2 (5 bases). The germline V gene encodes CDR1 DFQATT and CDR2 SNEGSKA (reference sequence). V lost 3 bases to trimming and J lost 5 bases, with 14 bases between them. The CDR3 runs 13 residues. CDR3 in DNA: TGCAGTGCTAGGCGAAGCGGTCAACACGAGCAGTACTTC. Residues: CSARRSGQHEQYF.

This clonotype has at least ten counts. The chain links TRBV30 to TRBJ2-7; 9 nucleotides match TRBD1. This CDR3 comprises 13 residues. CDR1 is GTSNPN and CDR2 is SVGIG in the germline V gene (reference sequence). Losses at the gene ends were 5 bases for V and 3 bases for J; bases not matched to a gene: 5. CDR3 loop: CAWSGTGIYEQYF. CDR3 DNA sequence: TGTGCCTGGTCCGGGACAGGGATCTACGAGCAGTACTTC.

The CDR3 spells CASSRGLPSAGEQFF. As DNA, the CDR3 is TGCGCCAGCAGCCGAGGACTTCCCTCTGCAGGTGAGCAGTTCTTC. The rearrangement uses TRBV4-3 and TRBJ2-1; possible D gene TRBD2, 5 bases. The CDR3 is 15 amino acids. Trimming took off 4 bases at V and 9 bases at J, with 19 bases between the two ends. The germline V gene has CDR1 LGHNA and CDR2 YSLEER.

This clonotype has just one count. Possible read error: a much larger clone is one base away. The chain is built from TRBV7-2 and TRBJ2-7; D is possibly TRBD2 (5 bases). CDR1 is SGHTA, CDR2 FQGNSA, per germline. The CDR3 is 14 residues long. The germline V and J ends were trimmed by 5 bases and 6 bases, with 17 bases remaining between them. Written as DNA, the CDR3 is TGTGCCAGCAGCCCGCGGGCCAGCTTCTGCGAGCAGTACTTC. This encodes CASSPRASFCEQYF.

This clonotype occurred many times. An end of the junction differs from the germline gene, which may be a read error. This chain joins TRBV20-1 and TRBJ1-1, with D tentatively TRBD1 (5 bases). This CDR3 has 14 residues. CDR1 DFQATT and CDR2 SNEGSKA come from the germline V gene (reference sequence). CDR3 nucleotides: TGCAGTGCTAGACTGCCCGGGGCGAACACTAAAGCTTTCTTT. The encoded protein is CSARLPGANTKAFF.

The chain uses TRBV19 and TRBJ1-5; weak D call: TRBD1 (5 bases). The CDR3 consists of 13 residues. Per the germline V gene, CDR1 is LNHDA and CDR2 is SQIVND (reference sequence). The ends were cut back, 7 bases at V and 0 bases at J, with 7 bases in the middle. CDR3 in DNA: TGTGCCAGTACGACAGTTAGCAATCAGCCCCAGCATTTT. Its protein is CASTTVSNQPQHF.

This clonotype came up many times. The J gene is TRBJ2-3, the V gene TRBV5-1, with D unclear. V dropped 2 bases and J dropped 0 bases, with 10 bases sitting between them. This CDR3 is built from 15 residues. Germline lookup yields CDR1 SGHRS and CDR2 YFSETQ. The CDR3 nucleotides read TGCGCCAGCAGCTTTACTTTCCCAAGCACAGATACGCAGTATTTT. It specifies CASSFTFPSTDTQYF.

This clonotype appeared many times. J is TRBJ2-7 and V is TRBV11-2; unclear D gene. CDR1 is SGHAT, CDR2 FQNNGV, per germline. The CDR3 is 14 residues long. The germline V and J ends were trimmed by 1 base and 5 bases, with 12 bases remaining between them. The CDR3 protein is CASSLGWFPDEQYF. The CDR3 bases are TGTGCCAGCAGCTTAGGCTGGTTCCCGGACGAGCAGTACTTC.

The chain employs TRBV27 and TRBJ2-7; 7 bases align to TRBD1. Looked up from germline, CDR1 is MNHEY and CDR2 is SMNVEV (reference sequence). The CDR3 extends over 13 amino acids. The ends lost 7 bases at V and 0 bases at J; junction bases unmatched: 3. CDR3 residues: CASMGQSSYEQYF. The CDR3, as DNA: TGTGCCAGCATGGGACAGTCCTCCTACGAGCAGTACTTC.

This chain connects TRBV20-1 to TRBJ2-2; D unclear. This CDR3 contains 12 residues. Germline CDR1 DFQATT, CDR2 SNEGSKA (reference sequence). V shed 1 base and J shed 6 bases, with 6 bases lying between them. CDR3 residues: CSARGPPGELFF. In DNA, the CDR3 is TGCAGTGCTAGAGGCCCCCCCGGGGAGCTGTTTTTT.

On this clonotype: Its ends do not fully match the called genes, so a read error is possible. The chain recombines TRBV7-9 with TRBJ1-2; a weak D match, TRBD1 (5 bases). The CDR3 totals 15 residues. Germline CDR1 SEHNR, CDR2 FQNEAQ (reference sequence). The chain's CDR3 is CASSRQGGANCGYTF. The CDR3 DNA reads as TGTGCCAGCAGCCGTCAAGGAGGGGCTAACTGTGGCTACACCTTC.

Ten or more counts support this clonotype. The rearrangement joins TRBV15 to TRBJ2-5; the D gene is possibly TRBD1 (6 bases). Germline CDR1 LNHNV, CDR2 YYDKDF (reference sequence). The germline V and J ends were trimmed by 0 bases and 0 bases, with 11 bases remaining between them. The CDR3 runs to 16 residues. For the CDR3, the DNA is TGTGCCACCAGCAGAGATTTACAGGGCCACCAAGAGACCCAGTACTTC. Translation gives CATSRDLQGHQETQYF.

The CDR3: CASSIASGSFLRDEQFF. The CDR3 coding sequence is TGTGCCAGTAGTATAGCTAGCGGGAGTTTTTTGAGGGATGAGCAGTTCTTC. This chain uses TRBV19 with TRBJ2-1; 10 positions agree with TRBD2. Germline lookup yields CDR1 LNHDA and CDR2 SQIVND (reference sequence). J was trimmed by 8 bases and V by 1 base; bases with no gene match: 11. This CDR3 is built from 17 residues.

This clonotype has more than one count but fewer than ten. The rearrangement joins TRBV4-1 to TRBJ1-6, with a weak D call TRBD1 (6 bases). Trimming left V 0 bases short and J 3 bases short, with 9 bases between. Germline assignment: CDR1 MGHRA and CDR2 YSYEKL. The length of the CDR3 is 16 residues. The CDR3 loop reads CASSQDGQYYNSPLHF. CDR3 DNA: TGCGCCAGCAGCCAAGACGGACAGTACTATAATTCACCCCTCCACTTT.

This rearrangement joins TRBV5-1 to TRBJ2-2; D not certain. The CDR3 runs to 14 residues. Trimming cost V 0 bases and J 5 bases, with 8 bases left between them. Looked up from germline, CDR1 is SGHRS and CDR2 is YFSETQ. CDR3 coding DNA: TGCGCCAGCAGCTTGGATACAGTAACCGGGGAGCTGTTTTTT. It translates to CASSLDTVTGELFF.

This clonotype has at least ten counts. This chain links TRBV20-1 with TRBJ2-5, with D tentatively TRBD2 (5 bases). Germline CDR1 reads DFQATT; CDR2 reads SNEGSKA (reference sequence). V was trimmed by 6 bases and J by 5 bases, leaving 13 bases between them. The CDR3 extends over 12 amino acids. CDR3 region: CSAGLAFETQYF. In nucleotides, the CDR3 is TGCAGTGCAGGGCTAGCTTTTGAGACCCAGTACTTC.

This clonotype was detected many times. This chain joins TRBV20-1 and TRBJ2-7; 9 bases match TRBD2. J lost 2 bases, V lost 3 bases, and 8 bases had no gene match. This CDR3 is 15 amino acids long. In germline, CDR1 is DFQATT, CDR2 SNEGSKA (reference sequence). CDR3 loop: CSASRASGIAYEQYF. The CDR3 DNA sequence: TGCAGTGCTAGTCGCGCTAGCGGGATTGCCTACGAGCAGTACTTC.

The chain has TRBV19 and TRBJ2-1, with a possible D match to TRBD2 (7 bases). V dropped 7 bases and J dropped 0 bases, with 16 bases sitting between them. Per the germline V gene, CDR1 is LNHDA and CDR2 is SQIVND (reference sequence). This CDR3 comprises 16 residues. The CDR3 protein is CASKGGRPSSYNEQFF. The DNA for the CDR3 is TGTGCCAGTAAGGGGGGGCGACCGAGCTCCTACAATGAGCAGTTCTTC.

In this sample, this clonotype turned up a few times. The gene calls are TRBV27 and TRBJ1-4, with 8 bases that match TRBD1. Germline V gives CDR1 MNHEY, CDR2 SMNVEV (reference sequence). CDR3 length equals 14 residues. The trim removed 6 bases at V and 7 bases at J, leaving 7 bases unmatched. Here the CDR3 reads CASRSRGRSEKLFF. As DNA, the CDR3 is TGTGCCAGCAGATCCAGGGGGCGGAGTGAAAAACTGTTTTTT.

The V and J genes are TRBV20-1 and TRBJ2-2, with D perhaps being TRBD1 or TRBD2 (5 bases each). Trimming removed 6 bases at V and 4 bases at J, with 15 bases between. Per germline, CDR1 DFQATT and CDR2 SNEGSKA (reference sequence). The CDR3 covers 14 residues. DNA of the CDR3: TGCAGTGCCACTCCGGGACCAGGCACCGGGGAGCTGTTTTTT. It specifies CSATPGPGTGELFF.

This clonotype was observed many times. The CDR3 sequence: CASSSLPLLEQYF. The CDR3 region has the DNA TGTGCCAGCAGCTCTTTACCCCTTCTCGAGCAGTACTTC. V is TRBV7-2 and J is TRBJ2-7; D remains unclear. CDR3 length: 13 residues. V dropped 4 bases and J dropped 6 bases, with 13 bases sitting between them. The V gene's germline CDR1 is SGHTA and CDR2 FQGNSA.

The sample holds many counts of this clonotype. The V gene is TRBV20-1, the J gene TRBJ2-7, with TRBD1 identical over 7 bases. Germline loops: CDR1 DFQATT, CDR2 SNEGSKA (reference sequence). V gave up 6 bases and J gave up 3 bases; unmatched junction bases: 5. This CDR3 is 12 amino acids long. CDR3 nucleotide sequence: TGCAGTGCACCCCGGGACAGCTACGAGCAGTACTTC. Translated: CSAPRDSYEQYF.

At least ten counts were recorded for this clonotype. The rearrangement uses TRBV27 and TRBJ2-7, with TRBD1 matching over 7 bases. CDR1 and CDR2 from the germline V gene are MNHEY and SMNVEV (reference sequence). Trimming cost V 5 bases and J 6 bases; bases outside gene matches: 16. This CDR3 comprises 16 residues. CDR3 DNA: TGTGCCAGCAGTCCCCACCCCGACAGGGAAAGGTTCGAGCAGTACTTC. Amino acid sequence: CASSPHPDRERFEQYF.

This clonotype was recorded a few times. J is TRBJ2-2 and V is TRBV30, with TRBD2 matching 10 bases. The V gene end was trimmed by 2 bases and the J gene end by 3 bases; junction bases not matched to a gene: 9. The V gene's germline CDR1 is GTSNPN and CDR2 SVGIG (reference sequence). The length of the CDR3 is 17 residues. This CDR3 is CAWSRLAGVLDTGELFF. As DNA, the CDR3 is TGTGCCTGGAGTAGGCTAGCGGGAGTTCTGGACACCGGGGAGCTGTTTTTT.